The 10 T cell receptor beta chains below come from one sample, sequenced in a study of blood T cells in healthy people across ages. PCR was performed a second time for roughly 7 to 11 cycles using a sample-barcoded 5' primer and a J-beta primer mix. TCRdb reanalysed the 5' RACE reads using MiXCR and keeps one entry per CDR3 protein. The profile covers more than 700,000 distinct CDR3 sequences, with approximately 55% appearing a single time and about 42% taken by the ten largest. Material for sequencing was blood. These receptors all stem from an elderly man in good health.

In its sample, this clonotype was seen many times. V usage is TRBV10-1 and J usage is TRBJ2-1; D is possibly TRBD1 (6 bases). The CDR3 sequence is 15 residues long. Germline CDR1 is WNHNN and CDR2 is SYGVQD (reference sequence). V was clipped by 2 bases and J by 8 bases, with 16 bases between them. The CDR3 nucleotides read TGCGCCAGCAGTGAGAGTTTGTGGGGGCGCGATGAGCAGTTCTTC. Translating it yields CASSESLWGRDEQFF.

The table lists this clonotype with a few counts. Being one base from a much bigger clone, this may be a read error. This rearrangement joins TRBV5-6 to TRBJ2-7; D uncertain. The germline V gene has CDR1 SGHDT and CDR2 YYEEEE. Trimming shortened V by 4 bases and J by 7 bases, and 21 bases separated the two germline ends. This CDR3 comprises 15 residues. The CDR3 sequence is CASSTTGRVWNEQYF. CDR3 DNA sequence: TGTGCCAGCAGCACTACCGGTCGGGTTTGGAATGAGCAGTACTTC.

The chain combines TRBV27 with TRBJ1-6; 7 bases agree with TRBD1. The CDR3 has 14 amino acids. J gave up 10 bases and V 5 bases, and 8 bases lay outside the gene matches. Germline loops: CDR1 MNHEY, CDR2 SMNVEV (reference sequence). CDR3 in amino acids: CASSVRGGLSPLHF. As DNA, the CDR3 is TGTGCCAGCAGTGTGCGAGGGGGCTTGTCACCCCTCCACTTT.

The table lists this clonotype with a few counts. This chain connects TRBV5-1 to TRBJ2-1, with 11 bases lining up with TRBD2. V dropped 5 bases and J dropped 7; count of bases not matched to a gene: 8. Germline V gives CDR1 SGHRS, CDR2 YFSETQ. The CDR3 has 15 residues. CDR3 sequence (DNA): TGCGCCAGCAGTAACCTAGCGGGGGGTAGGAATGAGCAGTTCTTC. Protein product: CASSNLAGGRNEQFF. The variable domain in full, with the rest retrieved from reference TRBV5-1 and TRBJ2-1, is KAGVTQTPRYLIKTRGQQVTLSCSPISGHRSVSWYQQTPGQGLQFLFEYFSETQRNKGNFPGRFSGRQFSNSRSEMNVSTLELGDSALYLCASSNLAGGRNEQFFGPGTRLTVL.

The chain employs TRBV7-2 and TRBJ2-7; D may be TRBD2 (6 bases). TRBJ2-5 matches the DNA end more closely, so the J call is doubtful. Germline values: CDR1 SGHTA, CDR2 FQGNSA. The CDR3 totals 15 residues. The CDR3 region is CASSPGLISGETQYF. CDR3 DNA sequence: TGTGCCAGCAGCCCGGGACTCATATCCGGAGAGACCCAGTACTTC.

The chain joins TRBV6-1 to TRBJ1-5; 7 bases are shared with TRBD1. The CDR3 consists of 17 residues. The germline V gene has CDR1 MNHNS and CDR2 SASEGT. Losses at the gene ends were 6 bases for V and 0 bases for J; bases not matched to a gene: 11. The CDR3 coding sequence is TGTGCCAGCAGGGCAGACAGGGTGGGATATAGCAATCAGCCCCAGCATTTT. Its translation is CASRADRVGYSNQPQHF.

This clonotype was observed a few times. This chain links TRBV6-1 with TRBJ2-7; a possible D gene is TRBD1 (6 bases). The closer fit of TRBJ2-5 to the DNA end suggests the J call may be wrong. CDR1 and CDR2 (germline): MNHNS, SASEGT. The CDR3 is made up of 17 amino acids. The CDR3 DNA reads TGTGCCAGCAGTGAAGAAATAAGGGGGTATGGCGGAGAGACCCAGTACTTC. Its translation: CASSEEIRGYGGETQYF.

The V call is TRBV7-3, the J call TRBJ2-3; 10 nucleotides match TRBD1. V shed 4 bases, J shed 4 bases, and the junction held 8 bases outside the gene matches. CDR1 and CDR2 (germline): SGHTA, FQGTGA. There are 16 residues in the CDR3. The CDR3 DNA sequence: TGTGCCAGCAGCTCCCTAGACAGGGGGCTCTCAGATACGCAGTATTTT. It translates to CASSSLDRGLSDTQYF.

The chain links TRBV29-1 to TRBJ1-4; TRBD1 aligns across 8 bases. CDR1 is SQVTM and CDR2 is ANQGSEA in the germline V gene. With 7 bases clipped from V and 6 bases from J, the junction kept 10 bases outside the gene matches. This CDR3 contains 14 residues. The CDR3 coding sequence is TGCAGCGGACTAGCAGGGGGCAAGGATGAAAAACTGTTTTTT. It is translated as CSGLAGGKDEKLFF.

The CDR3 nucleotides are TGCGCCAGCAGCCAAGATTATGTCAGCGGGAGGAAGGATACGCAGTATTTT. As protein: CASSQDYVSGRKDTQYF. The chain combines TRBV4-1 with TRBJ2-3; 9 bases are shared with TRBD2. Germline CDR1 reads MGHRA; CDR2 reads YSYEKL. The CDR3 has 17 amino acids. V trimming: 0 bases; J trimming: 6 bases; junction bases outside the gene matches: 10.